The table lists the clone carrying this T cell receptor beta chain with many counts. The target antigen is unknown. This entry is derived from a study of metastatic and nonmetastatic thyroid tumors. Germline assignment: CDR1 SQVTM and CDR2 ANQGSEA. The V and J ends lost 6 bases and 0 bases respectively, with 12 bases between them. The CDR3 has 14 residues. Nobody among the patients had been given any treatment before thyroid surgery. Study-wide points: Significantly higher TCR beta diversity was reportedly seen in malignant thyroid tumors than benign nodules, in blood and tumor.

TCRdb re-analyzed the PCR reads through MiXCR. Here the sample spans roughly 20,000 clones, 15% to 20% being singletons. The V and J genes are TRBV29-1 and TRBJ1-5; D unresolved. This clonotype was sampled from a male donor with papillary thyroid cancer or a benign thyroid nodule (not recorded which). Some clones in this sample may be carry-over from other donors' samples. The material sequenced was adjacent normal tissue. The CDR3 region has the DNA TGCAGCGTCGCCGGGGAGAATAGCAATCAGCCCCAGCATTTT. Protein product: CSVAGENSNQPQHF.